What follows describes a single T cell receptor (beta chain). Germline-derived CDR1 and CDR2 are LNHDA and SQIVND (reference sequence). J gave up 4 bases and V 7 bases, and 6 bases lay outside the gene matches. The length of the CDR3 is 15 residues. The data belong to a study of blood T cell repertoires in COVID-19. Sequencing used immunoSEQ multiplex PCR; TCRdb keeps in-frame clones, though not all of them. Of 84,000 or so clones detected, more than 80% appear once; the ten largest clones hold around 21%. Sequencing was done on a sample of peripheral blood. The J gene is TRBJ2-1, the V gene TRBV19; TRBD2 aligns across 11 bases. This clonotype was sampled from a woman at least 80 years old with acute or convalescent COVID-19. The DNA of the CDR3 is TGTGCCAGTACGCAACTAGCGGGAGTTTACAATGAGCAGTTCTTC. The encoded protein is CASTQLAGVYNEQFF.